A single sample gave rise to the 11 T cell receptor beta chains below, sequenced in a study of shared clonotypes between healthy human individuals. Some clones are missing from TCRdb's copy, which holds only in-frame ones; the method was immunoSEQ multiplex PCR. This table has roughly 2.5 million clones, more than 80% appearing once. What was sequenced was naive CD4+ T cells sorted from blood. The subset is: CD45RA+ positively selected. Every receptor here comes from a man aged 18 to 35 in good health.

This chain links TRBV29-1 with TRBJ1-5; D perhaps matches TRBD1 (6 bases). The CDR3 totals 14 residues. Trimming pared 6 bases from V and 0 bases from J, leaving 12 bases between. Germline values: CDR1 SQVTM, CDR2 ANQGSEA. The CDR3 loop is CSVTGTNSNQPQHF. CDR3 nucleotides: TGCAGCGTAACCGGGACAAATAGCAATCAGCCCCAGCATTTT.

This chain uses TRBV5-1 with TRBJ2-1, with 11 bases fitting TRBD1. With V trimmed by 4 bases and J by 0 bases, 18 bases remained unmatched. Looked up from germline, CDR1 is SGHRS and CDR2 is YFSETQ. The CDR3 extends over 21 amino acids. The CDR3 sequence: CASSKRGGGQGDTGSYNEQFF. DNA for the CDR3: TGCGCCAGCAGCAAGCGGGGCGGGGGACAGGGGGATACGGGCTCCTACAATGAGCAGTTCTTC.

This chain uses TRBV6-1 with TRBJ1-1, with D tentatively TRBD1 (5 bases). The CDR3 length is 16 residues. CDR1 and CDR2 from the germline V gene are MNHNS and SASEGT. V lost 1 base, J lost 5 bases, and 17 bases lay in between. The CDR3, as DNA: TGTGCCAGCAGTGAAGTGAGCCGCTTCGGGGGGACTGAAGCTTTCTTT. Translation: CASSEVSRFGGTEAFF.

The rearrangement joins TRBV18 to TRBJ1-1, with 9 bases that match TRBD1. V was pared by 3 bases and J by 4 bases, with 6 bases of the junction left unmatched. This CDR3 comprises 15 residues. The germline CDR1 and CDR2 sequences are KGHSH and LQKENI. CDR3 coding DNA: TGTGCCAGCTCACCGGGGACAGGGATCGTCACTGAAGCTTTCTTT. Protein product: CASSPGTGIVTEAFF.

DNA of the CDR3: TGTGCCAGCAGTTTAGCAGGCCCTGGAAACACCATATATTTT. This encodes CASSLAGPGNTIYF. The V and J genes are TRBV27 and TRBJ1-3; D gene unclear. This CDR3 contains 14 residues. The germline CDR1 and CDR2 sequences are MNHEY and SMNVEV (reference sequence). With 2 bases removed from V and 2 bases from J, the gap between germline ends came to 7 bases.

V gene TRBV25-1 combines with J gene TRBJ2-7; TRBD1 might be the D (6 bases). Germline loops: CDR1 MGHDK, CDR2 SYGVNS. The ends were cut back, 8 bases at V and 2 bases at J, with 13 bases in the middle. The CDR3 runs to 13 residues. The CDR3 reads CASQVTGTYEQYF. The CDR3 nucleotides are TGTGCCAGCCAAGTTACAGGGACCTACGAGCAGTACTTC.

The genes are TRBV28 and TRBJ2-5; TRBD1 matches at 11 bases. The germline V gene has CDR1 MDHEN and CDR2 SYDVKM. V lost 8 bases and J lost 5; bases outside the gene matches: 10. This CDR3 is 15 amino acids long. CDR3 in amino acids: CASWGGQGAYETQYF. The CDR3 DNA reads as TGTGCCAGCTGGGGAGGACAGGGGGCCTATGAGACCCAGTACTTC.

The chain carries TRBV14 and TRBJ2-3, with D perhaps TRBD2 (6 bases). This CDR3 region has 14 residues. Trimming removed 3 bases from V and 4 bases from J, with 11 bases in between. Germline loops: CDR1 SGHDN, CDR2 FVKESK. Written as DNA, the CDR3 is TGTGCCAGCAGCCATGGCGGGATATCAGATACGCAGTATTTT. Its translation is CASSHGGISDTQYF.

The CDR3 DNA reads TGTGCCAGCAGTTACTCGAAAGGGGATAGCAATCAGCCCCAGCATTTT. Protein product: CASSYSKGDSNQPQHF. The chain carries TRBV6-6 and TRBJ1-5; tentatively, D is TRBD1 (5 bases). The CDR3 spans 16 residues. V dropped 0 bases and J dropped 0 bases, with 9 bases sitting between them. From germline, CDR1 is MNHNY and CDR2 SVGAGI (reference sequence).

Comments on this clone: The identical CDR3 is also encoded by other nucleotide sequences in the sample. The rearrangement links TRBV7-9 to TRBJ1-1, with D hard to call. The V end was cut by 3 bases, the J end by 3 bases, with 5 bases between. CDR1 and CDR2 from the germline V gene are SEHNR and FQNEAQ (reference sequence). This CDR3 has 12 residues. CDR3 nucleotides: TGTGCCAGCAGCTTTGGGGACACTGAAGCTTTCTTT. It specifies CASSFGDTEAFF.

The V call is TRBV6-1, the J call TRBJ2-1; tentatively, D is TRBD1 (6 bases). The germline V gene has CDR1 MNHNS and CDR2 SASEGT. This CDR3 has 14 amino acids. The V end was cut by 6 bases, the J end by 0 bases, with 9 bases between. The CDR3 region is CASRLGGSYNEQFF. The CDR3 DNA follows: TGTGCCAGCAGGTTAGGGGGCTCCTACAATGAGCAGTTCTTC.